This paragraph covers one TCR beta chain sequence. What it binds is not known. The sample comes from a study of beta chain features in type 1 diabetes. V shed 0 bases and J 3 bases; nucleotides not matched to a gene: 6. This CDR3 has 16 amino acids. Germline lookup yields CDR1 SGHTA and CDR2 FQGNSA. Whole-study findings and limits: Among patients with Type 1 diabetes, TCRB CDR3s were moderately but significantly shorter in every one of the four CD4+ subsets. More deletions and fewer insertions at VDJ junctions were found in patients with type 1 diabetes. A definitive answer on HLA type influencing TCRB rearrangement was not reached here.

Since all of the isolated RNA was reverse transcribed, expressed TCRB transcripts were what got sequenced. Here immunoSEQ multiplex PCR was the method, and the copy in TCRdb shows in-frame clones only, minus some. The table has about 390,000 clones, 8.5% to 10% seen once. The sequence derives from a man aged 25 to 40 with type 1 diabetes. The chain employs TRBV7-2 and TRBJ2-3; the match to TRBD2 covers 7 bases. The sample taken for sequencing was central memory CD4+ T cells from blood. This chain's CDR3 is CASSLAGGPRTDTQYF. DNA for the CDR3: TGTGCCAGCAGCTTAGCGGGAGGGCCTCGGACAGATACGCAGTATTTT.